Presented here are 24 T cell receptor beta chains from one specimen sequenced in a study of T cells in Graves' hyperthyroidism and ophthalmopathy. Amplified regions were TCR beta CDR3 sequences from RNA transcripts. TCR CDR3 regions were first amplified by RT-PCR with HTBI primers. One entry per CDR3 protein results from TCRdb running MiXCR on the multiplex PCR reads. The table has 450,000 to 600,000 distinct CDR3 sequences, around 15% seen once. Sequences were obtained from blood. The source is a woman aged 40-49 years with Graves' hyperthyroidism.

In its sample, this clonotype was seen many times. The gene calls are TRBV30 and TRBJ2-2; D perhaps matches TRBD1 (6 bases). The length of the CDR3 is 15 residues. Germline V lookup: CDR1 GTSNPN, CDR2 SVGIG (reference sequence). Trimming removed 4 bases from V and 0 bases from J, with 12 bases in between. DNA for the CDR3: TGTGCCTGGAAATATAGGGGGACGAACACCGGGGAGCTGTTTTTT. Amino acid sequence: CAWKYRGTNTGELFF.

This clonotype was seen only a few times. The chain links TRBV9 to TRBJ2-1; perhaps TRBD2 as D (6 bases). With 0 bases removed from V and 5 bases from J, the gap between germline ends came to 9 bases. Germline loops: CDR1 SGDLS, CDR2 YYNGEE. The CDR3 runs to 14 residues. The CDR3 region is CASSVAVADNEQFF. The CDR3 nucleotides read TGTGCCAGCAGCGTAGCTGTAGCGGACAATGAGCAGTTCTTC. Looking up the rest from reference TRBV9 and TRBJ2-1 gives the full variable domain: DSGVTQTPKHLITATGQRVTLRCSPRSGDLSVYWYQQSLDQGLQFLIQYYNGEERAKGNILERFSAQQFPDLHSELNLSSLELGDSALYFCASSVAVADNEQFFGPGTRLTVL.

This clonotype showed up just a few times. J is TRBJ2-7 and V is TRBV12-5, with a weak D call TRBD1 (6 bases). Germline CDR1 reads LGHNT; CDR2 reads FRNRAP. The germline V and J ends were trimmed by 2 bases and 6 bases, with 11 bases remaining between them. The CDR3 has 13 residues. The CDR3 reads CASGLSGAIEQYF. The CDR3 DNA reads TGTGCTAGTGGTTTGTCAGGGGCAATCGAGCAGTACTTC.

This clonotype came up many times. The chain links TRBV6-1 to TRBJ1-1; 8 bases line up with TRBD1. There are 17 residues in the CDR3. After removal of 5 bases from V and 4 bases from J, the junction contained 15 bases not matched to a gene. The germline CDR1 and CDR2 sequences are MNHNS and SASEGT. CDR3 nucleotides: TGTGCCAGCAGTCATGGGGGGGCAGGGGGCGTTGTCACTGAAGCTTTCTTT. This sequence encodes CASSHGGAGGVVTEAFF.

The chain employs TRBV3-1 and TRBJ1-3; D possibly corresponds to TRBD1 (5 bases). Trimming pared 0 bases from V and 1 base from J, leaving 22 bases between. Germline CDR1 reads LGHDT; CDR2 reads YNNKEL (reference sequence). The CDR3 is 20 amino acids. CDR3 DNA: TGTGCCAGCAGCCAAGATCCTGGCCCCGGCAGGGTTCAATCTGGAAACACCATATATTTT. Protein product: CASSQDPGPGRVQSGNTIYF.

This clonotype was seen a handful of times. The chain recombines TRBV25-1 with TRBJ2-7; D is undetermined. Trimming cost V 5 bases and J 5 bases, with 7 bases left between them. Germline CDR1 and CDR2: MGHDK and SYGVNS. This CDR3 has 11 amino acids. CDR3 in amino acids: CASSRWDEQYF. The CDR3 DNA reads as TGTGCCAGCAGTAGATGGGACGAGCAGTACTTC.

This clonotype was found many times. The chain uses TRBV5-1 and TRBJ2-1; 8 nucleotides agree with TRBD2. Looked up from germline, CDR1 is SGHRS and CDR2 is YFSETQ. The CDR3 runs to 14 residues. V lost 3 bases, J lost 10 bases, and 9 bases stayed unmatched. The CDR3 DNA sequence: TGCGCCAGCAGCTGGGGAGCGGGAGATCGGGAGCAGTTCTTC. It yields the protein CASSWGAGDREQFF.

Only a few counts were recorded for this clonotype. The chain joins TRBV3-1 to TRBJ2-3, with D unresolved. Germline values: CDR1 LGHDT, CDR2 YNNKEL (reference sequence). Trimming pared 4 bases from V and 2 bases from J, leaving 7 bases between. There are 13 residues in the CDR3. As DNA, the CDR3 is TGTGCCAGCAGCCTTGGGAACACAGATACGCAGTATTTT. Encoded protein: CASSLGNTDTQYF.

This clonotype was found many times. The V call is TRBV27, the J call TRBJ2-5; 7 bases match TRBD2. The V gene's germline CDR1 is MNHEY and CDR2 SMNVEV (reference sequence). The CDR3 has 16 residues. V shed 5 bases, J shed 4 bases, and the junction held 13 bases outside the gene matches. CDR3 in DNA: TGTGCCAGCAGTCCCCGGGGAGGGTGGGTTGTAGAGACCCAGTACTTC. This codes for CASSPRGGWVVETQYF.

This clonotype was seen a few times. The CDR3 DNA sequence: TGTGCCAGCAGTGTAGGGGTTCTGGAGACCCAGTACTTC. Translated: CASSVGVLETQYF. This rearrangement joins TRBV6-1 to TRBJ2-5, with TRBD1 as a possible D gene (5 bases). V gave up 4 bases and J gave up 5 bases, with 11 bases separating them. Germline V gene data show CDR1 as MNHNS and CDR2 as SASEGT. The CDR3 is made up of 13 amino acids.

Ten or more counts support this clonotype. The J gene is TRBJ2-7, the V gene TRBV7-3; D is possibly TRBD1 (6 bases). Germline V gene data show CDR1 as SGHTA and CDR2 as FQGTGA. Trimming took 5 bases from V and 2 from J, leaving 13 bases between them. The CDR3 loop spans 14 amino acids. The CDR3 DNA is TGTGCCAGCAGCAAGGGGGACACTCCCTACGAGCAGTACTTC. Protein product: CASSKGDTPYEQYF.

This rearrangement joins TRBV6-1 to TRBJ2-6, with D perhaps matching TRBD1 or TRBD2 (5 bases each). This CDR3 is built from 18 residues. The V end lost 4 bases, the J end lost 4 bases, and 20 bases lay between the germline ends. The germline gives CDR1 MNHNS, CDR2 SASEGT. The DNA for the CDR3 is TGTGCCAGCAGTGGGTTTGGGACCGGGGCAGGAGGGGCCAACGTCCTGACTTTC. Amino acids: CASSGFGTGAGGANVLTF.

This clonotype was seen repeatedly, ten times or more. V and J are TRBV15 and TRBJ2-1; 11 bases are shared with TRBD2. The CDR3 spans 17 residues. Germline assignment: CDR1 LNHNV and CDR2 YYDKDF (reference sequence). The ends lost 3 bases at V and 4 bases at J; junction bases unmatched: 8. The CDR3 loop is CATSSTKLAGDYNEQFF. The CDR3 nucleotides read TGTGCCACCAGCAGTACCAAACTAGCGGGAGATTACAATGAGCAGTTCTTC.

This clonotype has just a few counts. The gene calls are TRBV5-1 and TRBJ2-3, with TRBD2 identical over 9 bases. The junction had 9 bases not matched to a gene; V was cut back by 0 bases and J by 1 base. Germline-derived CDR1 and CDR2 are SGHRS and YFSETQ. The CDR3 loop spans 18 amino acids. CDR3 amino acids: CASSLGAGGSSRTDTQYF. DNA of the CDR3: TGCGCCAGCAGCTTGGGTGCGGGAGGGTCTAGCCGCACAGATACGCAGTATTTT.

This clonotype has ten or more counts. V is TRBV2 and J is TRBJ1-6; D is unresolved. Germline assignment: CDR1 SNHLY and CDR2 FYNNEI. V shed 1 base and J shed 10 bases, with 11 bases lying between them. This CDR3 has 14 residues. The CDR3 DNA sequence: TGTGCCAGCAGTGAAGTTCCTGGCACCTCACCCCTCCACTTT. Translated: CASSEVPGTSPLHF.

The genes are TRBV3-1 and TRBJ2-1; no firm D call. Germline V lookup: CDR1 LGHDT, CDR2 YNNKEL (reference sequence). The CDR3 is 14 residues long. V lost 1 base to trimming and J lost 9 bases, with 13 bases between them. The CDR3 protein is CASSQVARLSEQFF. CDR3 DNA sequence: TGTGCCAGCAGCCAAGTCGCCCGCCTCAGTGAGCAGTTCTTC.

This clonotype has a single count. The chain combines TRBV6-1 with TRBJ2-7; 13 bases are shared with TRBD2. CDR1 is MNHNS and CDR2 is SASEGT in the germline V gene. This CDR3 is 16 amino acids long. The junction had 9 bases not matched to a gene; V was cut back by 5 bases and J by 5 bases. In nucleotides, the CDR3 is TGTGCCAGCAGTCCCACCACTAGCGGGAGGGCGGACGAGCAGTACTTC. It encodes CASSPTTSGRADEQYF.

This clonotype came up many times. This rearrangement joins TRBV5-1 to TRBJ2-2, with D unresolved. The CDR3 is 16 amino acids. The V and J ends lost 0 bases and 1 base respectively, with 10 bases between them. Germline V lookup: CDR1 SGHRS, CDR2 YFSETQ. CDR3 DNA sequence: TGCGCCAGCAGCTTGGCTGCCAGCCAGAACACCGGGGAGCTGTTTTTT. It is translated as CASSLAASQNTGELFF.

This clonotype occurred many times. The J gene is TRBJ2-1, the V gene TRBV27; TRBD2 might be the D (7 bases). This CDR3 is built from 19 residues. Trimming shortened V by 4 bases and J by 1 base, and 23 bases separated the two germline ends. Germline CDR1 and CDR2: MNHEY and SMNVEV (reference sequence). CDR3 nucleotide sequence: TGTGCCAGCAGTTCAAATAAAGGGGGGGCTAGCGGATCCTACAATGAGCAGTTCTTC. As protein: CASSSNKGGASGSYNEQFF.

A few counts support this clonotype. The chain employs TRBV7-3 and TRBJ2-2; TRBD1 agrees at 9 bases. The CDR3 is made up of 14 amino acids. Germline V lookup: CDR1 SGHTA, CDR2 FQGTGA. Germline trimming cut 8 bases from V and 3 bases from J; bases unmatched to any gene: 4. In DNA, the CDR3 is TGTGCCAGCGGGCGGACAGGGGACACCGGGGAGCTGTTTTTT. Protein: CASGRTGDTGELFF.

The table lists this clonotype with a few counts. V gene TRBV6-1 combines with J gene TRBJ2-3, with 8 bases that match TRBD1. Germline V gene sequence: CDR1 MNHNS, CDR2 SASEGT. The length of the CDR3 is 15 residues. The ends lost 4 bases at V and 2 bases at J; junction bases unmatched: 5. CDR3 in amino acids: CASSGGQENTDTQYF. CDR3 nucleotide sequence: TGTGCCAGCAGTGGGGGACAGGAAAACACAGATACGCAGTATTTT.

At least ten counts were recorded for this clonotype. CDR3 DNA: TGTGCCAGCAAGGGACAGAACTCACCCCTCCACTTT. It codes for CASKGQNSPLHF. This chain uses TRBV27 with TRBJ1-6; 7 bases fit TRBD1. Trimming removed 7 bases from V and 10 bases from J; junction bases left unmatched: 4. There are 12 residues in the CDR3. Germline CDR1 and CDR2: MNHEY and SMNVEV (reference sequence).

The chain links TRBV6-2 or TRBV6-3 to TRBJ1-5; D unclear. Deletions cut 0 bases from V and 4 bases from J, with 4 bases between. Per the germline V gene, CDR1 is MNHEY and CDR2 is SVGEGT. This CDR3 region has 13 residues. In nucleotides, the CDR3 is TGTGCCAGCAGTTACTCATTTAATCAGCCCCAGCATTTT. Amino acid sequence: CASSYSFNQPQHF.

This clonotype was detected ten times or more. The chain couples TRBV28 to TRBJ2-7; D perhaps matches TRBD2 (6 bases). Per the germline V gene, CDR1 is MDHEN and CDR2 is SYDVKM. The CDR3 is 15 residues long. V lost 6 bases, J lost 3 bases, and 18 bases lay in between. CDR3 DNA sequence: TGTGCCAGCAGCTCCCAATCTGGCGGGGACTACGAGCAGTACTTC. Translating it yields CASSSQSGGDYEQYF.